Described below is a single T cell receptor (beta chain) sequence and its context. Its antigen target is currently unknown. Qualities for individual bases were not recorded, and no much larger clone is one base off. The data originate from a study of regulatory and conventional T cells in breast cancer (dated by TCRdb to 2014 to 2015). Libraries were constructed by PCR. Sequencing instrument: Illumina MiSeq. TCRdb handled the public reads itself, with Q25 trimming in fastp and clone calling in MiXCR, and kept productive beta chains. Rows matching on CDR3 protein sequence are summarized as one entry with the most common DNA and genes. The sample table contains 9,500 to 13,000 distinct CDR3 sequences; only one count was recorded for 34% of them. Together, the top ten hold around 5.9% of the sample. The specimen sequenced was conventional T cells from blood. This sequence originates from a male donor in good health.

The nucleotide sequence reads TGCGCCAGCAGCACCAACCCGGGACAAAACTACGAGCAGTACTTC. Translated, this is CASSTNPGQNYEQYF. The chain is encoded by TRBV5-1 joined to TRBJ2-7; perhaps TRBD1 is the D gene, with 6 bases matching. V was cut back by 4 bases and J by 3 bases, leaving a gap of 17 bases between them. CDR3 length: 15 amino acids, cysteine to phenylalanine. Solely the CDR3 DNA is kept, with 45 bases framed from the first base. CDR1 and CDR2 (SGHRS, YFSETQ) derive from the germline V gene.